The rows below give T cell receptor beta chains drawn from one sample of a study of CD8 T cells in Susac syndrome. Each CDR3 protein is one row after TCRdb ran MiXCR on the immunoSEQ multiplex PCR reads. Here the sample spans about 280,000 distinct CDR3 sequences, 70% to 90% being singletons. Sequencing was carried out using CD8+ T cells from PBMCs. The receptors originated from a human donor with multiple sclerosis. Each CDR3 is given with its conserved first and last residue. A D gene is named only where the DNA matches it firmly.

CDR3 protein: CASSEGQGLNTEAFF
J gene: TRBJ1-1
V gene: TRBV9
D gene: TRBD1

CDR3 protein: CASSEGESSYNEQFF
J gene: TRBJ2-1
V gene: TRBV5-1
D gene: -

CDR3 protein: CASGDPGNRGGGTDTQYF
J gene: TRBJ2-3
V gene: TRBV11-2
D gene: -

CDR3 protein: CASSQYLRGPYEQYF
J gene: TRBJ2-7
V gene: TRBV4-1
D gene: -

CDR3 protein: CASSDGTYTDTQYF
J gene: TRBJ2-3
V gene: TRBV9
D gene: -

CDR3 protein: CASSRPGLAAYEQYF
J gene: TRBJ2-7
V gene: TRBV27
D gene: TRBD2

CDR3 protein: CASSSSGGPPYNSPLHF
J gene: TRBJ1-6
V gene: TRBV12-3/TRBV12-4
D gene: TRBD1

CDR3 protein: CASSQDQEAEAYEQYF
J gene: TRBJ2-7
V gene: TRBV3-1
D gene: -

CDR3 protein: CASSPYQGALEPQHF
J gene: TRBJ1-5
V gene: TRBV27
D gene: TRBD1

CDR3 protein: CASTSWIGTENNEQFF
J gene: TRBJ2-1
V gene: TRBV28
D gene: TRBD1

CDR3 protein: CASSLTGGSHEQFF
J gene: TRBJ2-1
V gene: TRBV11-2
D gene: TRBD1

CDR3 protein: CASSLVRRGDQPQHF
J gene: TRBJ1-5
V gene: TRBV28
D gene: -

CDR3 protein: CASRPQGLRELFF
J gene: TRBJ2-2
V gene: TRBV27
D gene: -

CDR3 protein: CASRGPGLAGSYSYEQYF
J gene: TRBJ2-7
V gene: TRBV7-9
D gene: TRBD2

CDR3 protein: CASSIRGSPYEQYF
J gene: TRBJ2-7
V gene: TRBV19
D gene: -

CDR3 protein: CASSPRGLVMNTEAFF
J gene: TRBJ1-1
V gene: TRBV18
D gene: TRBD1

CDR3 protein: CASSLSRAGNTEAFF
J gene: TRBJ1-1
V gene: TRBV27
D gene: -

CDR3 protein: CASSFPLAVSTDTQYF
J gene: TRBJ2-3
V gene: TRBV28
D gene: TRBD2

CDR3 protein: CASRSPRNTEAFF
J gene: TRBJ1-1
V gene: TRBV14
D gene: -

CDR3 protein: CASSLARRDTQYF
J gene: TRBJ2-3
V gene: TRBV12-3/TRBV12-4
D gene: -

CDR3 protein: CASSSPTNPSYEQYF
J gene: TRBJ2-7
V gene: TRBV7-3
D gene: -

CDR3 protein: CASSMGGARQPQHF
J gene: TRBJ1-5
V gene: TRBV19
D gene: -